The 23 T cell receptor beta chains given below trace back to one sample, sequenced in a study of blood T cell repertoires in COVID-19. This table comes from immunoSEQ multiplex PCR, and its TCRdb copy is limited to in-frame clones, with some not included. The sample yields about 140,000 clones, 84% seen once. The sample was peripheral blood. The receptors here all came from an older woman with acute or convalescent COVID-19.

This clone was seen just once. The chain has TRBV10-1 and TRBJ2-3; 7 nucleotides match TRBD2. CDR3 length: 13 residues. V dropped 2 bases and J dropped 4; count of bases not matched to a gene: 0. CDR1 and CDR2 (germline): WNHNN, SYGVQD (reference sequence). The CDR3 protein is CASSEGLADTQYF. The CDR3 DNA reads TGCGCCAGCAGTGAGGGACTAGCAGATACGCAGTATTTT.

This sequence joins TRBV29-1 and TRBJ1-6; D is uncertain. The CDR3 is 14 residues long. CDR1 and CDR2 from the germline V gene are SQVTM and ANQGSEA. Trimming pared 4 bases from V and 10 bases from J, leaving 17 bases between. Here the CDR3 DNA reads TGCAGCGTTGCCGTCGCGGGTCTTGGATCACCCCTCCACTTT. Its translation: CSVAVAGLGSPLHF.

The chain uses TRBV30 and TRBJ1-2, with 7 bases identical to TRBD1. The CDR3 is 14 residues long. With 3 bases clipped from V and 4 bases from J, the junction kept 8 bases outside the gene matches. Looked up from germline, CDR1 is GTSNPN and CDR2 is SVGIG (reference sequence). As DNA, the CDR3 is TGTGCCTGGAGCCCGGACAGGAAACGCTATGGCTACACCTTC. Its protein product is CAWSPDRKRYGYTF.

The chain couples TRBV11-3 to TRBJ2-7; 11 nucleotides agree with TRBD2. There are 15 residues in the CDR3. Germline V gene sequence: CDR1 SGHNT, CDR2 YENEEA. The V gene end was trimmed by 4 bases and the J gene end by 2 bases; junction bases not matched to a gene: 4. For the CDR3, the DNA is TGTGCCAGCAGCTCTCCTAGCGGGAGGACCTACGAGCAGTACTTC. This sequence encodes CASSSPSGRTYEQYF.

The chain is built from TRBV6-5 and TRBJ2-5; possibly TRBD2 for D (5 bases). The CDR3 is made up of 14 amino acids. The V end was cut by 0 bases, the J end by 7 bases, with 12 bases between. Germline V gene sequence: CDR1 MNHEY, CDR2 SVGAGI. The CDR3 region is CASSYSLRVGTQYF. As DNA, the CDR3 is TGTGCCAGCAGTTACTCATTGCGGGTCGGGACCCAGTACTTC.

The chain is built from TRBV19 and TRBJ2-6; D gene unclear. Germline V gene lookup returns CDR1 LNHDA and CDR2 SQIVND (reference sequence). This CDR3 spans 15 amino acids. V was pared by 7 bases and J by 0 bases, with 10 bases between. The CDR3 region is CASTDTFSGANVLTF. In DNA form, the CDR3 reads TGTGCCAGTACCGACACCTTCTCTGGGGCCAACGTCCTGACTTTC.

The V gene is TRBV28, the J gene TRBJ1-1, with 7 bases fitting TRBD1. The CDR3 spans 14 residues. Per germline, CDR1 MDHEN and CDR2 SYDVKM. V lost 6 bases to trimming and J lost 6 bases; unmatched junction nucleotides: 10. The CDR3 here is CASSRQGGLSEAFF. As DNA, the CDR3 is TGTGCCAGCAGCAGACAGGGAGGATTGTCTGAAGCTTTCTTT.

This rearrangement joins TRBV5-1 to TRBJ2-3; 9 bases map to TRBD1. The CDR3 has 16 residues. Germline V gene lookup returns CDR1 SGHRS and CDR2 YFSETQ. Germline trimming cut 5 bases from V and 4 bases from J; bases unmatched to any gene: 11. The CDR3 DNA reads as TGCGCCAGCAGGGGGTTGGGACAGGGTCCTGCAGATACGCAGTATTTT. Translating it yields CASRGLGQGPADTQYF.

The rearrangement uses TRBV7-8 and TRBJ1-4; D may be TRBD1 (5 bases). Trimming took off 6 bases at V and 0 bases at J, with 20 bases between the two ends. CDR1 is SGHVS and CDR2 is FQNEAQ in the germline V gene. This CDR3 is built from 18 residues. The CDR3 nucleotides read TGTGCCAGCAGTCCCTATCCCGGGGGAACCTCAACTAATGAAAAACTGTTTTTT. Protein sequence: CASSPYPGGTSTNEKLFF.

The CDR3 DNA follows: TGTGCCAGTAGTCGGGCAGGGGGCTTGGAGACCCAGTACTTC. Protein: CASSRAGGLETQYF. The rearrangement joins TRBV19 to TRBJ2-5, with 8 bases lining up with TRBD1. The CDR3 runs to 14 residues. J was trimmed by 5 bases and V by 5 bases; bases with no gene match: 7. CDR1 LNHDA and CDR2 SQIVND come from the germline V gene (reference sequence).

The table lists this clone with a count of one. This sequence joins TRBV5-1 and TRBJ2-3; TRBD2 agrees at 8 bases. The CDR3 has 16 residues. Trimming at V came to 0 bases and at J to 0 bases, leaving 3 bases not matched to a gene. Looked up from germline, CDR1 is SGHRS and CDR2 is YFSETQ. CDR3 region: CASSLGLAGSTDTQYF. CDR3 DNA: TGCGCCAGCAGCTTGGGTCTAGCGGGTAGCACAGATACGCAGTATTTT.

This chain joins TRBV11-2 and TRBJ2-1, with D unresolved. Germline values: CDR1 SGHAT, CDR2 FQNNGV. The CDR3 loop spans 13 amino acids. Deletions cut 9 bases from V and 14 bases from J, with 23 bases between. CDR3 DNA: TGTGCCAGTGATGGTAGTACTCTGTTTTCCAAGTTCTTC. It codes for CASDGSTLFSKFF.

Written as DNA, the CDR3 is TGCGCCAGCAGCCATGAACAGGCAGCGGGTGGCTACACCTTC. This translates into CASSHEQAAGGYTF. This chain connects TRBV5-1 to TRBJ1-2; D perhaps matches TRBD1 (5 bases). This CDR3 region has 14 residues. Germline loops: CDR1 SGHRS, CDR2 YFSETQ. V was shortened by 4 bases and J by 7 bases, with 17 bases between the two germline ends.

The gene calls are TRBV5-1 and TRBJ1-4, with D possibly being TRBD1 (5 bases). The CDR3 consists of 14 residues. Germline-derived CDR1 and CDR2 are SGHRS and YFSETQ. Trimming removed 4 bases from V and 6 bases from J, with 13 bases in between. CDR3 bases: TGCGCCAGCAGCAGGAATTCGGGGGATGAAAAACTGTTTTTT. As protein: CASSRNSGDEKLFF.

This rearrangement joins TRBV7-2 to TRBJ2-7, with D possibly being TRBD2 (5 bases). V was clipped by 3 bases and J by 7 bases, with 16 bases between them. CDR1 is SGHTA, CDR2 FQGNSA, per germline. The CDR3 consists of 14 residues. CDR3 in amino acids: CASSFSERAREQYF. The CDR3 DNA reads TGTGCCAGCAGCTTCTCGGAGAGGGCGAGGGAGCAGTACTTC.

V is TRBV7-2 and J is TRBJ2-7; 9 bases fit TRBD1. The germline gives CDR1 SGHTA, CDR2 FQGNSA. CDR3 length: 15 amino acids. After removal of 5 bases from V and 3 bases from J, the junction contained 8 bases not matched to a gene. The DNA for the CDR3 is TGTGCCAGCAGCACCCGGACAGGGGCCGACTACGAGCAGTACTTC. Translating gives CASSTRTGADYEQYF. The variable domain in full, completed from reference TRBV7-2 and TRBJ2-7, reads GAGVSQSPSNKVTEKGKDVELRCDPISGHTALYWYRQSLGQGLEFLIYFQGNSAPDKSGLPSDRFSAERTGGSVSTLTIQRTQQEDSAVYLCASSTRTGADYEQYFGPGTRLTVT.

The rearrangement links TRBV12-5 to TRBJ2-1; D not resolved. Trimming took 2 bases from V and 6 from J, leaving 8 bases between them. CDR3 length equals 13 residues. Germline V CDR1 and CDR2: LGHNT, FRNRAP. Here the CDR3 reads CASGLWAANEQFF. In nucleotides, the CDR3 is TGTGCTAGTGGTTTGTGGGCAGCCAATGAGCAGTTCTTC.

The CDR3 DNA is TGTGCCAGTAGTTTTACAGGGCCGCCGGGGGAGCTGTTTTTT. Translation gives CASSFTGPPGELFF. The rearrangement uses TRBV19 and TRBJ2-2; a possible D gene is TRBD1 (6 bases). CDR1 is LNHDA, CDR2 SQIVND, per germline (reference sequence). V lost 5 bases and J lost 8, with 15 bases in between. This CDR3 is built from 14 residues.

The chain joins TRBV12-3 or TRBV12-4 to TRBJ2-5, with 11 bases fitting TRBD2. The CDR3 sequence is 12 residues long. V lost 8 bases, J lost 4 bases, and 0 bases stayed unmatched. The CDR3 nucleotides are TGTGCCAGCGGACTAGCGGGAGAGACCCAGTACTTC. It specifies CASGLAGETQYF.

The rearrangement links TRBV19 to TRBJ1-5; D remains ambiguous. Germline assignment: CDR1 LNHDA and CDR2 SQIVND (reference sequence). This CDR3 spans 15 amino acids. Trimming removed 8 bases from V and 0 bases from J, with 14 bases in between. The CDR3 DNA follows: TGTGCCAGTGTCGCCCCATCCGGTAGCAATCAGCCCCAGCATTTT. Amino acid sequence: CASVAPSGSNQPQHF. Combining the CDR3 with reference TRBV19 and TRBJ1-5 gives the whole variable domain DGGITQSPKYLFRKEGQNVTLSCEQNLNHDAMYWYRQDPGQGLRLIYYSQIVNDFQKGDIAEGYSVSREKKESFPLTVTSAQKNPTAFYLCASVAPSGSNQPQHFGDGTRLSIL.

The chain combines TRBV4-1 with TRBJ1-4; 7 bases map to TRBD1. V lost 1 base to trimming and J lost 6 bases; unmatched junction nucleotides: 5. The CDR3 runs 15 residues. Germline V lookup: CDR1 MGHRA, CDR2 YSYEKL. The CDR3 coding sequence is TGCGCCAGCAGCCAAGCTGCAGGGGGTTATGAAAAACTGTTTTTT. Translated: CASSQAAGGYEKLFF.

As concerns this clone: Other DNA sequences in the same sample also yield this CDR3. The chain is built from TRBV7-9 and TRBJ2-7; D ambiguous. This CDR3 is 13 amino acids long. The V gene lost 2 bases and the J gene lost 0 bases, with 5 bases spanning the gap. Germline V gene sequence: CDR1 SEHNR, CDR2 FQNEAQ (reference sequence). The CDR3 nucleotides are TGTGCCAGCAGCTTAACCAGCTCCTACGAGCAGTACTTC. Its translation is CASSLTSSYEQYF.

This clone was detected a few times. CDR3 bases: TGTGCCAGCAGTGAAGCGGGGGCCGGGACAGGGCGCACAGATACGCAGTATTTT. Amino acids: CASSEAGAGTGRTDTQYF. This chain links TRBV2 with TRBJ2-3, with TRBD1 identical over 9 bases. Per germline, CDR1 SNHLY and CDR2 FYNNEI. V trimming: 0 bases; J trimming: 1 base; junction bases outside the gene matches: 8. The CDR3 is made up of 18 amino acids.